This is a list of T cell receptor beta chains from one sample in a study of T cell responses to AZD1222 COVID-19 vaccine. Assay: immunoSEQ multiplex PCR; the TCRdb copy retains only in-frame clones and omits some. The table records 180,000 or so clones, over 80% of them present only once. The material sequenced was peripheral blood, taken 28 days after the second dose of the MenACWY control vaccine. These receptors were collected from an adult who received the MenACWY meningococcal vaccine as a control. CDR3s include the opening cysteine and the closing phenylalanine or tryptophan. The D gene is left open where the match is weak. Clone size is shown for a subset of rows, as once, few, many or a class of expanded clone.

TGTGCCAGCAGCGGGAGCTCTGGGGCCAACGTCCTGACTTTC	CASSGSSGANVLTF	.	TRBV9	TRBJ2-6	.
TGTGCCAGCAACTATCTGGGCGGGGGGGCCTATGAGCAGTTCTTC	CASNYLGGGAYEQFF	.	TRBV7-2	TRBJ2-1	TRBD2
TGTGCCAGCAATCCCCCCGACAGCCAAATTAACTATGGCTACACCTTC	CASNPPDSQINYGYTF	.	TRBV28	TRBJ1-2	.
TGTGCCAGCAGACAGACAGGAACGGTCGGGGAGCTGTTTTTT	CASRQTGTVGELFF	.	TRBV3-1/TRBV3-2	TRBJ2-2	.
TGTGCCAGCAGTGAGCTAATAGGAAACACCATATATTTT	CASSELIGNTIYF	once	TRBV25-1	TRBJ1-3	.
TGTGCCAGCAGCACACGGACTCTCACAGGAGGAGATACGCAGTATTTT	CASSTRTLTGGDTQYF	.	TRBV3-1/TRBV3-2	TRBJ2-3	.
TGTGCCAGCAGCTGGGGGAGGGGCATGGGTGGCTACACCTTC	CASSWGRGMGGYTF	once	TRBV5-4	TRBJ1-2	.
TGCGCCAGCAGCCCCGGACAGCCGAGAAACTATGGCTACACCTTC	CASSPGQPRNYGYTF	.	TRBV5-1	TRBJ1-2	.
TGTGCCAGTAGTATCCCCCGCATTGCGAGGACTGAAGCTTTCTTT	CASSIPRIARTEAFF	.	TRBV19	TRBJ1-1	.
TGTGCCAGCAGCTTGACAGGGGGGAGCTCAGATACGCAGTATTTT	CASSLTGGSSDTQYF	.	TRBV7-3	TRBJ2-3	TRBD1
TGTGCCAGCAGTTCCCGGACAGGGTGGAAATCACCCCTCCACTTT	CASSSRTGWKSPLHF	.	TRBV6-5	TRBJ1-6	TRBD1
TGTGCCAGCAGCTCCTTGGGCAGGGTGGATCGCGCTAACTATGGCTACACCTTC	CASSSLGRVDRANYGYTF	.	TRBV3-1/TRBV3-2	TRBJ1-2	.
TGCGCCAGCAGCTTTATGGGTGGGGACTATGGCTACACCTTC	CASSFMGGDYGYTF	.	TRBV5-1	TRBJ1-2	.
TGCGCCAGCAGCCTAACCGGGACAGGGCCAACCTACGAGCAGTACTTC	CASSLTGTGPTYEQYF	.	TRBV5-1	TRBJ2-7	TRBD1
TGTGCCAGCAGTTTAGCCAGGGGTGGAAACACCATATATTTT	CASSLARGGNTIYF	.	TRBV28	TRBJ1-3	.
TGCGCCAGCAGTGCCGGGGTGGGAGTGGAGACCCAGTACTTC	CASSAGVGVETQYF	.	TRBV5-1	TRBJ2-5	.
TGTGCCAGCAGTTTCTTAGGACAAGTGGCCTCGCAGTTCTTC	CASSFLGQVASQFF	.	TRBV28	TRBJ2-1	.
TGTGCCAGCAGTCCCCGTGCAGGGGGGTTCGCAACTAATGAAAAACTGTTTTTT	CASSPRAGGFATNEKLFF	.	TRBV27	TRBJ1-4	TRBD1
TGTGCCAGCAGCTTAACAAGGTTAGACCTCACTGAAGCTTTCTTT	CASSLTRLDLTEAFF	.	TRBV7-3	TRBJ1-1	.
TGTGCCAGCAGCTCAGGGACGAACACTGAAGCTTTCTTT	CASSSGTNTEAFF	.	TRBV7-3	TRBJ1-1	.
TGTGCCAGCAGCTTCAGCAGTAATCAGCCCCAGCATTTT	CASSFSSNQPQHF	.	TRBV7-2	TRBJ1-5	.
TGTGCCTGGGGGGGCGAGTTTAATTCACCCCTCCACTTT	CAWGGEFNSPLHF	.	TRBV30	TRBJ1-6	.
TGTGCCAGTAGTATCGGAGGATCACGAGGAAAGCTGTTTTTT	CASSIGGSRGKLFF	.	TRBV19	TRBJ2-2	.
TGTGCCAGCAGTTCGGACAGGGCTAGCAATCAGCCCCAGCATTTT	CASSSDRASNQPQHF	.	TRBV6-5	TRBJ1-5	TRBD1
TGTGCCAGCAGACTCGGCAGGTCAATCGGGACTGAAGCTTTCTTT	CASRLGRSIGTEAFF	once	TRBV6-5	TRBJ1-1	.
TGTGCCACCAGTGATTTTACCGGGACAGGGCGGCGGAATGAGCAGTTCTTC	CATSDFTGTGRRNEQFF	.	TRBV24-1	TRBJ2-1	TRBD1
TGTGCCAGCTCACCAAGGACAGGGGCGGACCAGCCCCAGCATTTT	CASSPRTGADQPQHF	.	TRBV18	TRBJ1-5	TRBD1
TGTGCCAGCAGTGGGGGCCAGCGGAACGAGCAGTACTTC	CASSGGQRNEQYF	.	TRBV12-3/TRBV12-4	TRBJ2-7	.
TGTGCCAGCAGCTTAAACGCCAATCAGCCCCAGCATTTT	CASSLNANQPQHF	.	TRBV7-3	TRBJ1-5	.
TGCGCCAGCAGCCCTCTGACACCTGACTATGGCTACACCTTC	CASSPLTPDYGYTF	few	TRBV5-1	TRBJ1-2	.
TGTGCCAGTAGGGTGGACAGGGGGCACTATGGCTACACCTTC	CASRVDRGHYGYTF	.	TRBV19	TRBJ1-2	TRBD1
TGTGCCAGCAGGGCGGACAGAAAAGGTTGGCAGTACTTC	CASRADRKGWQYF	.	TRBV5-4	TRBJ2-7	.
TGCGCCAGCAGCATCGGATGGGGCGGCAAAAACATTCAGTACTTC	CASSIGWGGKNIQYF	.	TRBV5-1	TRBJ2-4	.
TGTGCCAGCAGCTATGGGAACGGGGTGAACACTGAAGCTTTCTTT	CASSYGNGVNTEAFF	.	TRBV5-4	TRBJ1-1	.
TGCGCCAGCAGCTTGGGGGCGGGGGCCCAAGAGACCCAGTACTTC	CASSLGAGAQETQYF	.	TRBV5-1	TRBJ2-5	.
TGTGCCAGCAGGAACCAGCGGACCAATCAGCCCCAGCATTTT	CASRNQRTNQPQHF	.	TRBV2	TRBJ1-5	.
TGTGCCAGCAGTGAAAGTGTTAGCGGGGGAGAGCAGTTCTTC	CASSESVSGGEQFF	.	TRBV2	TRBJ2-1	TRBD2
TGTGCCAGCAGTTTTCTAGGATTTGGTTCACCCCTCCACTTT	CASSFLGFGSPLHF	.	TRBV27	TRBJ1-6	.
TGTGCCAGCTCACCACCAGGGAACTATGGCTACACCTTC	CASSPPGNYGYTF	.	TRBV18	TRBJ1-2	.
TGCGCCAGCAGCAATAGGGGCGCGGGGGAGACCCAGTACTTC	CASSNRGAGETQYF	once	TRBV5-1	TRBJ2-5	.
TGTGCCTGGAGTAACGGGCACCAAGAGACCCAGTACTTC	CAWSNGHQETQYF	once	TRBV30	TRBJ2-5	.
TGTGCCAGCTCCAATCCCGGGACTTCACAAGAGACCCAGTACTTC	CASSNPGTSQETQYF	.	TRBV18	TRBJ2-5	.
TGTGCCAGCAGTTTTGGGGAGACCCAGTACTTC	CASSFGETQYF	.	TRBV6-2/TRBV6-3	TRBJ2-5	.
TGTGCCAGCAGCTTAAACCGGGACAGTTTCTCAGGAAACACCATATATTTT	CASSLNRDSFSGNTIYF	.	TRBV7-8	TRBJ1-3	TRBD1
TGCGCCAGCAGTGAGTCACGGGTCTTCCACACTGAAGCTTTCTTT	CASSESRVFHTEAFF	.	TRBV10-1	TRBJ1-1	.
TGTGCCAGCACTCCCGGACAGGGACGGACTGGAAACACCATATATTTT	CASTPGQGRTGNTIYF	.	TRBV3-1/TRBV3-2	TRBJ1-3	TRBD1
TGTGCCAGCAGCCCGGACAGGCGCTATGGCTACACCTTC	CASSPDRRYGYTF	.	TRBV5-8	TRBJ1-2	TRBD1
TGTGCCAGTAGTATAGGTGGAATCTACGAGCAGTACTTC	CASSIGGIYEQYF	.	TRBV19	TRBJ2-7	.
TGTGCCAGCAGCTTCCGATTCAACTATGGCTACACCTTC	CASSFRFNYGYTF	.	TRBV5-8	TRBJ1-2	.
TGTGCCAGCAGCTATGGCAGGAGGAACACTGAAGCTTTCTTT	CASSYGRRNTEAFF	.	TRBV7-9	TRBJ1-1	.
TGTGCCTGGAGCGCCGGATCGATGAACACTGAAGCTTTCTTT	CAWSAGSMNTEAFF	.	TRBV30	TRBJ1-1	.
TGTGCCAGTAGTATATTATCAGGGGGCCACAATCAGCCCCAGCATTTT	CASSILSGGHNQPQHF	.	TRBV19	TRBJ1-5	TRBD1
TGTGCCAGCAGGCACGGACAGGGGTCTTCACCCCTCCACTTT	CASRHGQGSSPLHF	.	TRBV3-1/TRBV3-2	TRBJ1-6	TRBD1
TGCGCCAGCAGCTTGGCGGGGGGATCGGCTGAAAAACTGTTTTTT	CASSLAGGSAEKLFF	once	TRBV5-1	TRBJ1-4	.